A single sample is the source of the 11 T cell receptor beta chains below, sequenced in a study of T cells in tuberculosis. Clones were read by immunoSEQ multiplex PCR, and TCRdb kept only the in-frame ones, dropping some. The sample records 30,000 to 35,000 clones, roughly nine tenths being singletons. The sample comprised PBMCs. Receptors originate from a donor aged 10 to 29 with latent tuberculosis or without tuberculosis infection.

V is TRBV7-2 and J is TRBJ2-1, with TRBD2 matching 7 bases. J gave up 3 bases and V 6 bases, and 8 bases lay outside the gene matches. CDR1 is SGHTA, CDR2 FQGNSA, per germline. The CDR3 extends over 15 amino acids. CDR3 in amino acids: CASRRGGSNYNEQFF. The CDR3 region has the DNA TGTGCCAGCAGGAGGGGAGGGAGTAACTACAATGAGCAGTTCTTC.

This clone appeared a single time. The CDR3 DNA is TGTGCCTGGTCGGGGGGGAGGCAAATCTACGAGCAGTACTTC. This gives the protein CAWSGGRQIYEQYF. The chain is built from TRBV30 and TRBJ2-7, with 8 positions matching TRBD2. Unmatched junction bases numbered 9, after V lost 5 bases and J lost 3 bases. The length of the CDR3 is 14 residues. Germline assignment: CDR1 GTSNPN and CDR2 SVGIG (reference sequence).

The CDR3 spells CASSFISTDTQYF. In DNA form, the CDR3 reads TGTGCCAGCAGCTTTATAAGCACAGATACGCAGTATTTT. This chain uses TRBV11-3 with TRBJ2-3; D is ambiguous. Germline V gives CDR1 SGHNT, CDR2 YENEEA. The CDR3 is made up of 13 amino acids. The V end lost 3 bases, the J end lost 0 bases, and 4 bases lay between the germline ends. Filled out from reference TRBV11-3 and TRBJ2-3, the complete variable domain reads EAGVVQSPRYKIIEKKQPVAFWCNPISGHNTLYWYLQNLGQGPELLIRYENEEAVDDSQLPKDRFSAERLKGVDSTLKIQPAELGDSAVYLCASSFISTDTQYFGPGTRLTVL.

The genes are TRBV27 and TRBJ1-5; weak D call: TRBD1 (5 bases). The CDR3 length is 13 residues. Germline V lookup: CDR1 MNHEY, CDR2 SMNVEV (reference sequence). Trimming stripped 2 bases from V and 7 bases from J, with 9 bases between. In nucleotides, the CDR3 is TGTGCCAGCAGTTTAGGGGGGTTACAGCCCCAGCATTTT. Amino acid sequence: CASSLGGLQPQHF.

The genes are TRBV28 and TRBJ1-1, with TRBD1 matching 7 bases. This CDR3 has 14 residues. V was clipped by 2 bases and J by 10 bases; unmatched bases: 10. Per the germline V gene, CDR1 is MDHEN and CDR2 is SYDVKM. The chain's CDR3 is CASSLDLPQGVAFF. CDR3 sequence (DNA): TGTGCCAGCAGTTTAGATTTACCTCAGGGGGTAGCTTTCTTT.

As DNA, the CDR3 is TGTGCCAGCAGTTCCAGGGGAGTACGGACTGAAGCTTTCTTT. Encoded protein: CASSSRGVRTEAFF. The rearrangement joins TRBV28 to TRBJ1-1, with TRBD1 as a possible D gene (6 bases). V lost 4 bases, J lost 5 bases, and 14 bases lay in between. Germline-derived CDR1 and CDR2 are MDHEN and SYDVKM. CDR3 size: 14 residues.

V and J are TRBV6-6 and TRBJ1-1; 8 bases are a match to TRBD1. Unmatched junction bases numbered 2, after V lost 2 bases and J lost 6 bases. Germline V CDR1 and CDR2: MNHNY, SVGAGI (reference sequence). This CDR3 contains 13 residues. CDR3 protein: CASSYGQGSEAFF. The CDR3, as DNA: TGTGCCAGCAGTTACGGACAGGGTTCTGAAGCTTTCTTT.

This rearrangement joins TRBV19 to TRBJ1-6; D perhaps matches TRBD1 (6 bases). This CDR3 has 16 amino acids. Between the trimmed V and J ends, which lost 3 bases and 7 bases, there was a span of 16 bases. Germline V CDR1 and CDR2: LNHDA, SQIVND (reference sequence). In nucleotides, the CDR3 is TGTGCCAGTAGTATCTCCGAGACAGGTTCGAATTCACCCCTCCACTTT. Its translation is CASSISETGSNSPLHF.

V gene TRBV4-1 combines with J gene TRBJ2-3; the D is unclear. The V and J ends lost 3 bases and 6 bases respectively, with 7 bases between them. The germline CDR1 and CDR2 sequences are MGHRA and YSYEKL. This CDR3 is 12 amino acids long. CDR3 DNA sequence: TGCGCCAGCAGCCACCCCCAGGATACGCAGTATTTT. Its protein product is CASSHPQDTQYF.

J is TRBJ2-7 and V is TRBV5-1, with 7 nucleotides matching TRBD1. V gave up 1 base and J gave up 4 bases; unmatched junction bases: 8. This CDR3 contains 15 residues. Looked up from germline, CDR1 is SGHRS and CDR2 is YFSETQ. CDR3 sequence: CASSLTIGTAYEQYF. CDR3 DNA sequence: TGCGCCAGCAGCTTGACCATTGGGACAGCTTACGAGCAGTACTTC.

Concerning this clone: The same CDR3 is also encoded by other DNA sequences in this sample. The rearrangement links TRBV7-2 to TRBJ1-3; 10 positions match TRBD1. CDR1 is SGHTA, CDR2 FQGNSA, per germline. CDR3 length: 17 amino acids. Losses at the gene ends were 1 base for V and 3 bases for J; bases not matched to a gene: 6. The CDR3 DNA reads TGTGCCAGCAGCTTAGGGGGACAGGGGATAAGTGGAAACACCATATATTTT. This translates into CASSLGGQGISGNTIYF.